These 22 T cell receptor beta chains came from one sample sequenced in a study of siplizumab effects on memory and regulatory T cells. Profiled with immunoSEQ multiplex PCR; TCRdb holds only in-frame clones, not every one. The sample comprises around 100,000 clones, about 91% of which are singletons, and approximately 0.71% rests with the top ten. Sequencing was done on a sample of Tregs sorted from blood. These receptors came from a human donor in good health.

CDR3 in amino acids: CASSESGQVYGYTF. The CDR3 nucleotides are TGCGCCAGCAGCGAATCCGGACAGGTCTATGGCTACACCTTC. The chain recombines TRBV5-1 with TRBJ1-2; 7 nucleotides agree with TRBD1. The CDR3 has 14 residues. The germline V gene has CDR1 SGHRS and CDR2 YFSETQ. J lost 4 bases, V lost 4 bases, and 7 bases had no gene match.

The V call is TRBV7-9, the J call TRBJ2-2; D is uncertain. This CDR3 spans 17 amino acids. V lost 3 bases to trimming and J lost 5 bases, with 19 bases between them. Germline CDR1 and CDR2: SEHNR and FQNEAQ (reference sequence). Here the CDR3 DNA reads TGTGCCAGCAGCTTTTCTTTATCTAAGTTGAGGACCGGGGAGCTGTTTTTT. Translating gives CASSFSLSKLRTGELFF. Full variable domain (rest looked up from reference TRBV7-9 and TRBJ2-2): DTGVSQNPRHKITKRGQNVTFRCDPISEHNRLYWYRQTLGQGPEFLTYFQNEAQLEKSRLLSDRFSAERPKGSFSTLEIQRTEQGDSAMYLCASSFSLSKLRTGELFFGEGSRLTVL.

This CDR3 is CASRWGGSSGANVLTF. CDR3 DNA sequence: TGTGCCAGCAGGTGGGGGGGCTCCTCTGGGGCCAACGTCCTGACTTTC. The rearrangement joins TRBV5-4 to TRBJ2-6, with D possibly being TRBD2 (7 bases). V was shortened by 5 bases and J by 0 bases, with 12 bases between the two germline ends. The CDR3 is 16 residues long. Germline-derived CDR1 and CDR2 are SGHNT and YYREEE (reference sequence).

The CDR3 loop is CASSVGVTANTEAFF. CDR3 coding DNA: TGTGCCAGCAGCGTAGGAGTGACAGCGAACACTGAAGCTTTCTTT. V is TRBV9 and J is TRBJ1-1; TRBD1 might be the D (5 bases). Germline V lookup: CDR1 SGDLS, CDR2 YYNGEE. The CDR3 is made up of 15 amino acids. Trimming removed 0 bases from V and 1 base from J, with 10 bases in between.

The chain has TRBV5-1 and TRBJ1-1; 9 bases fit TRBD1. CDR3 length: 16 amino acids. The junction had 10 bases not matched to a gene; V was cut back by 2 bases and J by 5 bases. Germline lookup yields CDR1 SGHRS and CDR2 YFSETQ. The CDR3 DNA sequence: TGCGCCAGCAGCTTTGGTGATGACAGGGGGTTTACTGAAGCTTTCTTT. It codes for CASSFGDDRGFTEAFF.

The chain joins TRBV6-5 to TRBJ2-5, with 8 bases that match TRBD2. The V gene end was trimmed by 4 bases and the J gene end by 5 bases; junction bases not matched to a gene: 12. CDR3 length equals 16 residues. In germline, CDR1 is MNHEY, CDR2 SVGAGI. This CDR3 is CASSFWGLETLETQYF. The CDR3 region has the DNA TGTGCCAGCAGTTTTTGGGGACTAGAGACCTTGGAGACCCAGTACTTC.

V and J are TRBV29-1 and TRBJ2-5; possible D gene TRBD2, 6 bases. The CDR3 extends over 14 amino acids. Germline CDR1 reads SQVTM; CDR2 reads ANQGSEA. The V and J ends lost 4 bases and 1 base respectively, with 13 bases between them. CDR3 coding DNA: TGCAGCGTTGGGGGGAGGTTTATCCAAGAGACCCAGTACTTC. Translated, it gives CSVGGRFIQETQYF.

The rearrangement uses TRBV14 and TRBJ2-2; 9 bases line up with TRBD2. The germline V gene has CDR1 SGHDN and CDR2 FVKESK. The ends lost 6 bases at V and 8 bases at J; junction bases unmatched: 13. CDR3 size: 16 residues. The DNA of the CDR3 is TGTGCCAGCAGTTCCAAGATAAGCGGGAGGACGGGGGAGCTGTTTTTT. As protein: CASSSKISGRTGELFF. Combining the CDR3 with reference TRBV14 and TRBJ2-2 gives the whole variable domain EAGVTQFPSHSVIEKGQTVTLRCDPISGHDNLYWYRRVMGKEIKFLLHFVKESKQDESGMPNNRFLAERTGGTYSTLKVQPAELEDSGVYFCASSSKISGRTGELFFGEGSRLTVL.

The chain has TRBV7-9 and TRBJ1-1; weak D call: TRBD1 (5 bases). The germline V gene encodes CDR1 SEHNR and CDR2 FQNEAQ (reference sequence). With 2 bases removed from V and 3 bases from J, the gap between germline ends came to 10 bases. The CDR3 loop spans 14 amino acids. The CDR3 is CASSLLTVDTEAFF. DNA for the CDR3: TGTGCCAGCAGCTTATTGACAGTTGACACTGAAGCTTTCTTT.

Turning to this clone: Other DNA sequences of this sample code for an identical CDR3. The J gene is TRBJ2-5, the V gene TRBV5-1, with D unresolved. This CDR3 spans 11 amino acids. V was trimmed by 3 bases and J by 2 bases, leaving 2 bases between them. CDR1 is SGHRS and CDR2 is YFSETQ in the germline V gene. Here the CDR3 DNA reads TGCGCCAGCAGCTATCAAGAGACCCAGTACTTC. The encoded protein is CASSYQETQYF.

This chain joins TRBV7-2 and TRBJ2-1; 11 nucleotides match TRBD2. This CDR3 is built from 15 residues. After removal of 6 bases from V and 4 bases from J, the junction contained 5 bases not matched to a gene. Germline CDR1 reads SGHTA; CDR2 reads FQGNSA. This CDR3 reads CASRMASGRYNEQFF. CDR3 DNA sequence: TGTGCCAGCAGGATGGCTAGCGGGAGGTACAATGAGCAGTTCTTC.

This rearrangement joins TRBV19 to TRBJ1-4; TRBD1 matches at 9 bases. V gave up 8 bases and J gave up 3 bases; unmatched junction bases: 13. Germline lookup yields CDR1 LNHDA and CDR2 SQIVND (reference sequence). This CDR3 has 17 residues. CDR3 bases: TGTGCCAGTGCCCCGACCGGGACAGGGATTTCTAATGAAAAACTGTTTTTT. Amino acids: CASAPTGTGISNEKLFF.

The chain carries TRBV5-6 and TRBJ2-7; no clear D gene. Trimming took 0 bases from V and 0 from J, leaving 7 bases between them. Germline loops: CDR1 SGHDT, CDR2 YYEEEE. The CDR3 contains 14 residues. CDR3 loop: CASSLDRRSYEQYF. The CDR3 DNA follows: TGTGCCAGCAGCTTGGACCGGCGCTCCTACGAGCAGTACTTC.

The rearrangement joins TRBV19 to TRBJ2-7; 14 bases are a match to TRBD2. This CDR3 is built from 14 residues. From germline, CDR1 is LNHDA and CDR2 SQIVND (reference sequence). V lost 4 bases, J lost 9 bases, and 5 bases stayed unmatched. CDR3 DNA: TGTGCCAGTAGTAGACTAGCGGGAGGGGTGGGGCAGTACTTC. Its protein is CASSRLAGGVGQYF.

This chain links TRBV27 with TRBJ1-1, with D hard to call. The CDR3 sequence is 15 residues long. Trimming removed 8 bases at V and 4 bases at J, with 20 bases between. From germline, CDR1 is MNHEY and CDR2 SMNVEV (reference sequence). CDR3 amino acids: CASGYGLSRGTEAFF. CDR3 coding DNA: TGTGCCAGCGGGTATGGACTGAGTCGGGGCACTGAAGCTTTCTTT.

The chain joins TRBV2 to TRBJ2-3; 12 bases match TRBD2. J lost 15 bases, V lost 3 bases, and 4 bases had no gene match. The germline CDR1 and CDR2 sequences are SNHLY and FYNNEI. The CDR3 length is 12 residues. The CDR3 nucleotides read TGTGCCAGCAGTGAGACTAGCGGGAGATATTATTTT. Translation: CASSETSGRYYF.

V is TRBV5-4 and J is TRBJ2-3, with TRBD2 identical over 7 bases. The germline V gene encodes CDR1 SGHNT and CDR2 YYREEE (reference sequence). The CDR3 contains 14 residues. The ends lost 0 bases at V and 8 bases at J; junction bases unmatched: 6. The CDR3 DNA reads as TGTGCCAGCAGCTTGGGGCTAGCGGTCGGTACGCAGTATTTT. Protein sequence: CASSLGLAVGTQYF.

The rearrangement joins TRBV7-8 to TRBJ2-3; the match to TRBD1 covers 7 bases. Germline V lookup: CDR1 SGHVS, CDR2 FQNEAQ. The ends lost 7 bases at V and 1 base at J; junction bases unmatched: 14. This CDR3 is built from 17 residues. The CDR3 bases are TGTGCCAGCACCACCACCAGGGGGTTCTGGGGCACAGATACGCAGTATTTT. It is translated as CASTTTRGFWGTDTQYF.

The sample holds one count of this clone. This rearrangement joins TRBV7-3 to TRBJ1-2; 8 nucleotides align to TRBD1. V lost 4 bases, J lost 6 bases, and 4 bases stayed unmatched. The CDR3 is 13 residues long. Germline CDR1 SGHTA, CDR2 FQGTGA. As DNA, the CDR3 is TGTGCCAGCAGCTCCTTACAGGGGGATGGCTACACCTTC. Amino acids: CASSSLQGDGYTF.

The rearrangement links TRBV10-3 to TRBJ1-2, with TRBD1 as a possible D gene (5 bases). There are 15 residues in the CDR3. Per the germline V gene, CDR1 is ENHRY and CDR2 is SYGVKD. V was pared by 8 bases and J by 7 bases, with 23 bases between. CDR3: CAIPGTDTPESGYTF. The CDR3 DNA is TGTGCCATCCCAGGGACCGATACACCGGAATCTGGCTACACCTTC.

V usage is TRBV11-3 and J usage is TRBJ2-5, with 13 bases lining up with TRBD2. The V gene's germline CDR1 is SGHNT and CDR2 YENEEA. V gave up 5 bases and J gave up 4 bases; unmatched junction bases: 7. The CDR3 covers 16 residues. CDR3 nucleotides: TGTGCCAGCAGCCTCGGACTAGCGGGAGTATCAGAGACCCAGTACTTC. It yields the protein CASSLGLAGVSETQYF.

This chain uses TRBV19 with TRBJ1-5; the match to TRBD1 covers 8 bases. The CDR3 extends over 12 amino acids. V was clipped by 9 bases and J by 6 bases; unmatched bases: 4. The germline V gene has CDR1 LNHDA and CDR2 SQIVND (reference sequence). In nucleotides, the CDR3 is TGTGCCAGCTCCAGGGGGCTTCAGCCCCAGCATTTT. Translating it yields CASSRGLQPQHF.